Sequencing of this T cell receptor (beta chain) was carried out in a study of blood T cell repertoires in COVID-19. TCRdb keeps only in-frame clones here, not all; method: immunoSEQ multiplex PCR. This table has fewer than 250,000 clones, roughly 91% appearing once. The CDR3 is 12 residues long. V was cut by 6 bases and J by 0 bases, with 3 bases left in between. This chain connects TRBV12-3 or TRBV12-4 to TRBJ1-3; D is unresolved. The clonotype comes from a man younger than 40 with COVID-19, enrolled during active disease. The specimen was peripheral blood. DNA for the CDR3: TGTGCCAGCAGGAGCTCTGGAAACACCATATATTTT. Protein product: CASRSSGNTIYF.